Here is one T cell receptor (beta chain) with its context. What it binds is unknown. V was pared by 2 bases and J by 8 bases, with 13 bases between. Germline loops: CDR1 MNHEY, CDR2 SMNVEV (reference sequence). CDR3 length: 15 residues. This table comes from immunoSEQ multiplex PCR, and its TCRdb copy is limited to in-frame clones, with some not included. The table lists about 180,000 clones, 90% to 95% of them singletons. The sample originates from a study of T cell responses to AZD1222 COVID-19 vaccine. Broader study findings: Along spike, vaccine-associated CD4 TCRs were found throughout, with dominance at 160-218 and 743-854. Clonal diversity was possibly underestimated; the donors were predominantly white British and more often female. Two AZD1222 doses significantly raised spike-specific TCR breadth and depth over controls.

Specimen: peripheral blood, collected 28 days after the second dose of the MenACWY control vaccine. The receptor's source is an adult who received the MenACWY meningococcal vaccine as a control. The chain combines TRBV27 with TRBJ1-6, with D tentatively TRBD1 (5 bases). In DNA form, the CDR3 reads TGTGCCAGCAGTTTAAAGGGGATGTCGTATTCACCCCTCCACTTT. This codes for CASSLKGMSYSPLHF.